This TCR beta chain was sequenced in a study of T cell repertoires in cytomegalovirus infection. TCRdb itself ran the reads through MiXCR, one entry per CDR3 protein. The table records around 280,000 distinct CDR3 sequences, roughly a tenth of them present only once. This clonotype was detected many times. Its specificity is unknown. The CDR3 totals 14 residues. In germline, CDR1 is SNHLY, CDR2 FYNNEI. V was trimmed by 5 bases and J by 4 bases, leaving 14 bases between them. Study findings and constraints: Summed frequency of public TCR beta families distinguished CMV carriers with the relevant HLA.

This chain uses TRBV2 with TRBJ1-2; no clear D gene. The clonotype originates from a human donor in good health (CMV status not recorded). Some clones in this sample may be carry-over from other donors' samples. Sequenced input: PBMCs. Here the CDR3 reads CASSPGPLLYGYTF. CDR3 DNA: TGTGCCAGCAGTCCCGGACCCCTCCTCTATGGCTACACCTTC. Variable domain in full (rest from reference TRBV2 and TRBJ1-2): EPEVTQTPSHQVTQMGQEVILRCVPISNHLYFYWYRQILGQKVEFLVSFYNNEISEKSEIFDDQFSVERPDGSNFTLKIRSTKLEDSAMYFCASSPGPLLYGYTFGSGTRLTVV.